A single TCR beta chain is shown here with its context. In the authors' methods: How many nucleated cells were present was estimated from reference gene primer amplification. Here immunoSEQ multiplex PCR was the method, and the copy in TCRdb shows in-frame clones only, minus some. That table supplies the V and J calls and clone size; D and trimming were determined from the DNA. The sample lists around 270,000 clones; 88% were seen once. This entry belongs to a study of blood T cell repertoires in COVID-19. In the study overall: PBMCs, B-cell-depleted T cells, or T cells were the source of the cDNA or gDNA that made up the material.

V was cut by 3 bases and J by 1 base, with 9 bases left in between. CDR1 is LGHNT, CDR2 FRNRAP, per germline. This CDR3 spans 14 amino acids. The sequence came from a man aged 60-69 years who had recovered from COVID-19. The chain couples TRBV12-5 to TRBJ1-1; D unresolved. Sequences were obtained from peripheral blood. The CDR3 DNA reads TGTGCTAGTGGTTTCGGAGGACCGAACACTGAAGCTTTCTTT. Translated, it gives CASGFGGPNTEAFF.